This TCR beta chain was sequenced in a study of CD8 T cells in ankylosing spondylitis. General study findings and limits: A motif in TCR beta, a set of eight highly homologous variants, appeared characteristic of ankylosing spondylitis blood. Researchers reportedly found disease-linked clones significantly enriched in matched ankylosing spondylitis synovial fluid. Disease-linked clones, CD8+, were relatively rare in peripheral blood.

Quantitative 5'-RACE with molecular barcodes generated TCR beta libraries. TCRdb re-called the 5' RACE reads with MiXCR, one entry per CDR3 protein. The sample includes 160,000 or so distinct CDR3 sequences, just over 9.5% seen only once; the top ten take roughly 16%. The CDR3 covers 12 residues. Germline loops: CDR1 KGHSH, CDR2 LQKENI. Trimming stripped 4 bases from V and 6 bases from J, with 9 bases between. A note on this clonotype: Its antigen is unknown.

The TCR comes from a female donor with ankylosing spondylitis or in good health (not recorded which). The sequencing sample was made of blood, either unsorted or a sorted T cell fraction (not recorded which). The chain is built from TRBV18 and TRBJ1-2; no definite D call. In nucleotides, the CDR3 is TGTGCCAGCTCACGGGTCCGGGATGGCTACACCTTC. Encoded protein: CASSRVRDGYTF.